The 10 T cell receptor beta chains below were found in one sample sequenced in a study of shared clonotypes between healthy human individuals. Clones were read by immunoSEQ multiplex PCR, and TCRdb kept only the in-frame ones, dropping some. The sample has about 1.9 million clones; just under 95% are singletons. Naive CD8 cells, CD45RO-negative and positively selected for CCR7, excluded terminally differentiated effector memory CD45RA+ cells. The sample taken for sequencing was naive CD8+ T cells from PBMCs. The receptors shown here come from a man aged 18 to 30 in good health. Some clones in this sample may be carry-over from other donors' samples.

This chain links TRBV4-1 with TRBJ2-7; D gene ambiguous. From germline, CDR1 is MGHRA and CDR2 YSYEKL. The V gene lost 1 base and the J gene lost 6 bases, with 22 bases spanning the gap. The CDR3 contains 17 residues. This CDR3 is CASSQGSPQALSGEQYF. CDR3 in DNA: TGCGCCAGCAGCCAAGGATCTCCCCAGGCGCTTTCGGGCGAGCAGTACTTC.

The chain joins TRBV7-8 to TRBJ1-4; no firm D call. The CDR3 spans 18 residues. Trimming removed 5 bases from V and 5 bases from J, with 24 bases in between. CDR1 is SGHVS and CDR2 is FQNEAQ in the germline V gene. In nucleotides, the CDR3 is TGTGCCAGCAGCCTAAGCGTTGGGAGAAGAAATGCGAATGAAAAACTGTTTTTT. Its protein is CASSLSVGRRNANEKLFF.

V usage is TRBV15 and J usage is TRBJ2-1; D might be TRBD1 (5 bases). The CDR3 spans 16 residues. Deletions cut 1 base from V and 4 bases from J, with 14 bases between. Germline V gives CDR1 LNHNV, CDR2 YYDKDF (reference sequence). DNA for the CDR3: TGTGCCACCAGCAGAGTTCCAGGGTTGCGATACAATGAGCAGTTCTTC. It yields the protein CATSRVPGLRYNEQFF.

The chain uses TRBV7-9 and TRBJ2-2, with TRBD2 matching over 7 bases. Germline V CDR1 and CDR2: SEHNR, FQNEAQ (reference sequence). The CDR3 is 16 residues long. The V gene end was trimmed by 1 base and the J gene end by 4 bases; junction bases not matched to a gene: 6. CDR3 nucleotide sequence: TGTGCCAGCAGCTTAGGGGGGAGGGCCCCCACCGGGGAGCTGTTTTTT. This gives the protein CASSLGGRAPTGELFF.

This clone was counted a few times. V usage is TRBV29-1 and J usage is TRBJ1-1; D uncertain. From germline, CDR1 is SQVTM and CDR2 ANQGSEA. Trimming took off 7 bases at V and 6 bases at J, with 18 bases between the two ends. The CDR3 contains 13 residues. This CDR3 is CSASIGERAEAFF. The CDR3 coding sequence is TGCAGCGCCTCTATCGGGGAAAGGGCTGAAGCTTTCTTT.

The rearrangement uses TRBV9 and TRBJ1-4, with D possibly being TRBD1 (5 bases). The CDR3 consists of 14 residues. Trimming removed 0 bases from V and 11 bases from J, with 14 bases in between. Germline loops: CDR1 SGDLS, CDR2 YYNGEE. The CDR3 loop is CASSVAGASGKLFF. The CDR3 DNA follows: TGTGCCAGCAGCGTAGCCGGGGCTTCTGGGAAACTGTTTTTT.

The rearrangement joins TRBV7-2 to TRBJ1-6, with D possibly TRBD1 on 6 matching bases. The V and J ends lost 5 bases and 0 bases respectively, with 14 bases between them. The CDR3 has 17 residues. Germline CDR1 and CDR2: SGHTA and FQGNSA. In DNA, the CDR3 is TGTGCCAGCAGCCCCAGACAGGACGTCTCCTATAATTCACCCCTCCACTTT. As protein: CASSPRQDVSYNSPLHF.

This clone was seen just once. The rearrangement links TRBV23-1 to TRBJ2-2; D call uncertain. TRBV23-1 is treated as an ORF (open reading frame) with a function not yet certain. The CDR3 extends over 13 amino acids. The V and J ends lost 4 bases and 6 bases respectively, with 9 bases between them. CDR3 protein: CASSPGGPGELFF. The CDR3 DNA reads TGCGCCAGCAGTCCGGGCGGACCCGGGGAGCTGTTTTTT.

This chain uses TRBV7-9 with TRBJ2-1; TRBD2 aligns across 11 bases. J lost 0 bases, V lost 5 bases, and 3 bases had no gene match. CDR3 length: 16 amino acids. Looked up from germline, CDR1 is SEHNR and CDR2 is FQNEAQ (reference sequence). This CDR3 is CASSKTSGSSYNEQFF. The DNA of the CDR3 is TGTGCCAGCAGCAAAACTAGCGGGAGCTCCTACAATGAGCAGTTCTTC.

The CDR3 region has the DNA TGTGCCAGCAGCCGCTTGGGACAGGGGAAAGAGACCCAGTACTTC. Its translation is CASSRLGQGKETQYF. This chain links TRBV13 with TRBJ2-5, with 10 positions matching TRBD1. The V gene's germline CDR1 is PRHDT and CDR2 FYEKMQ (reference sequence). V dropped 5 bases and J dropped 3; count of bases not matched to a gene: 6. The CDR3 totals 15 residues.